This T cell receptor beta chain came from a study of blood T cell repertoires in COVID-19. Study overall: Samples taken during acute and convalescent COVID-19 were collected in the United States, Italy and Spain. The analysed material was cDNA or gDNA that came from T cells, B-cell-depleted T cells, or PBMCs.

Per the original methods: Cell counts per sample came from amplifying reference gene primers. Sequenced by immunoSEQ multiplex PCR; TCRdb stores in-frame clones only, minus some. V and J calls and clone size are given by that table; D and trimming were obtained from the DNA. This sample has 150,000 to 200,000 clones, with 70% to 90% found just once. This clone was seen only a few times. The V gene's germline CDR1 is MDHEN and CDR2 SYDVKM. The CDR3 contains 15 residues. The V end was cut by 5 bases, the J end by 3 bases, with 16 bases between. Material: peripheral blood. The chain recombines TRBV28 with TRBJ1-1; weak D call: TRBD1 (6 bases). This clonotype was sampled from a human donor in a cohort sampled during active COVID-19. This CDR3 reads CASSPRGGSDTEAFF. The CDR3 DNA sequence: TGTGCCAGCAGTCCCCGAGGGGGATCAGACACTGAAGCTTTCTTT.